This TCR beta chain came from a study of shared clonotypes between healthy human individuals. Original handling: There were no quality scores in the junction-only immunoSEQ sequences, so filtering differed. The table came from immunoSEQ multiplex PCR; TCRdb's copy has only in-frame clones and leaves some out. The V and J calls and clone size were taken over from that table, and D and trimming were inferred from the DNA. The sample yields 2 million to 2.5 million clones, about 92% seen once. V was pared by 3 bases and J by 5 bases, with 11 bases between. The CDR3 extends over 15 amino acids. Germline-derived CDR1 and CDR2 are MNHEY and SVGAGI.

Sequenced material: naive CD4+ T cells from PBMCs. Documented subset: CD45RA+ positively selected. This receptor was taken from a man aged 18 to 30 in good health. Some clones in this sample may be carry-over from other donors' samples. The chain couples TRBV6-5 to TRBJ1-6; D is undetermined. The CDR3 loop reads CASSYSGRNNSPLHF. The CDR3 DNA follows: TGTGCCAGCAGTTATTCGGGCAGGAATAATTCACCCCTCCACTTT.